This T cell receptor beta chain was recorded in a study of blood T cell repertoires in COVID-19 (dated by TCRdb to between 2020 and 2021). Context from the whole study: Samples from collaborators originated in the United States, Italy and Spain and spanned both the acute and convalescent phases of COVID-19. The material from the prospective study consisted of cDNA or gDNA derived from T cells, B-cell-depleted T cells, or PBMCs. Subjects who had been exposed to COVID-19, were actively infected with it, or had recovered from it provided the deeply sampled blood TCRbeta repertoires that made up the dataset. The repertoires were released in a freely available public database intended as a resource for research on the immune response to SARS-CoV-2. The samples were drawn from two sources: the first 160 participants of the ongoing ImmuneRACE study, and over 950 subjects contributed by 6 global collaborators. The sample metadata nearly always contained a de-identified subject ID, COVID-19 status, age in years and sex. Where HLA class I and class II types were available, the types were taken from metadata supplied by the sample provider, not from assay-based typing. Study-wide conclusions, independent of this receptor: How much clinical and demographic metadata was included differed by source and by participant, and the metadata was provided uncurated.

TCRbeta CDR3 regions were amplified from genomic DNA using the immunoSEQ Assay, a bias-controlled multiplex PCR. Per the authors' processing: Within the assay, amplification of reference gene primers was used to estimate how many nucleated cells each sample contained. To quantify the absolute abundance of each unique TCRbeta CDR3 rearrangement, sequence reads were collapsed and filtered. For each sample, productive Simpson clonality was calculated as the square root of Simpson's diversity index over productive rearrangements. TCRdb took this table from immuneACCESS and kept in-frame rearrangements with V and J called. Such tables lack part of the clones; where checked against another copy, unresolved V genes explain under half of the gap, and the rest is unexplained. The DNA gave D and trimming, while V, J and clone size come from that table. The sample has hundreds of thousands of clones on record, about 92% of them singletons. The ten largest clones capture about 2.4% of the sample.

With regard to this clone: Which antigen it targets is not known. Base qualities are not at hand, and no much larger clone is one base apart.

In the prospective study, participants were roughly 18 to 95 years old, resided in around 25 geographic areas of the United States, and were enrolled through a virtual design. To assign participants to cohorts, the prospective study relied on clinical history that participants themselves reported in a screening survey and a study questionnaire. ImmuneRACE Cohort 3 recovered participants were defined by two consecutive negative NP/OP PCR tests, healthcare professional clearance, or symptom resolution. Mobile phlebotomists in the prospective study collected whole blood, serum and a nasopharyngeal or oropharyngeal swab from every participant. Over a roughly two-month period, participants in the prospective study had the option of providing additional blood draws and questionnaires. Before DNA extraction, prospective study blood samples were shipped either frozen or at room temperature. The CDR3 runs 13 amino acids, cysteine and phenylalanine included. Only the CDR3 DNA is retained, 39 bases long and in frame from the first base. V and J are truncated by 0 bases and 4 bases respectively, leaving an intervening sequence of 6 bases. The germline V gene gives CDR1 as SGDLS and CDR2 as YYNGEE.

The V gene is TRBV9 and the J gene is TRBJ2-3; the D gene identity is not certain. The clonotype comes from a man aged 55-75 years who had recovered from COVID-19. Sequenced sample: PBMCs or T cells enriched from blood (not recorded which). The nucleotides are TGTGCCAGCAGCGTAGTGTCAGCAGATACGCAGTATTTT. Its protein reads: CASSVVSADTQYF.